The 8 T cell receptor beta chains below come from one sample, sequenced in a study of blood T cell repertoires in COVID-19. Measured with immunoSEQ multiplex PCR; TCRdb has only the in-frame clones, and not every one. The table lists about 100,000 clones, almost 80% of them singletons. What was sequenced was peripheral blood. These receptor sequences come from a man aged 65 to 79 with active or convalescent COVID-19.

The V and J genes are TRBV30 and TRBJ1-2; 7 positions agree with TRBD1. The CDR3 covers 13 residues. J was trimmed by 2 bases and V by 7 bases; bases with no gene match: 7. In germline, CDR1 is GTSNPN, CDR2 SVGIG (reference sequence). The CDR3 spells CASRTGENYGYTF. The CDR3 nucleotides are TGTGCCTCCCGTACAGGGGAAAACTATGGCTACACCTTC.

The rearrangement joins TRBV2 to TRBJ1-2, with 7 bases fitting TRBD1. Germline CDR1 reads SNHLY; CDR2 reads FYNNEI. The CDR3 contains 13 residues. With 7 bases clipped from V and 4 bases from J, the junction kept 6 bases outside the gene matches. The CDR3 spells CASNLGQSYGYTF. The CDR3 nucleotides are TGTGCCAGCAATTTGGGACAGTCCTATGGCTACACCTTC.

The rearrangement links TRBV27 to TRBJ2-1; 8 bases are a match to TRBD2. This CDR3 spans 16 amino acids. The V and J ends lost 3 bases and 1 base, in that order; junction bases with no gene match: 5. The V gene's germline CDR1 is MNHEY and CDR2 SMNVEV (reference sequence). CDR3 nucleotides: TGTGCCAGCAGTTTGAGCGGGAGTTTTTCCTACAATGAGCAGTTCTTC. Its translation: CASSLSGSFSYNEQFF.

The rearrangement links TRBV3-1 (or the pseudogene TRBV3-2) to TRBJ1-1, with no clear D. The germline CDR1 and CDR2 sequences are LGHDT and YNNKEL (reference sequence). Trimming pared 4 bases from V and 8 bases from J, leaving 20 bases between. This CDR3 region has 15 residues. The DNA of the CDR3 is TGTGCCAGCAGCCTCCTCTCCGGTAGACGAGGGGAAGCTTTCTTT. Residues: CASSLLSGRRGEAFF.

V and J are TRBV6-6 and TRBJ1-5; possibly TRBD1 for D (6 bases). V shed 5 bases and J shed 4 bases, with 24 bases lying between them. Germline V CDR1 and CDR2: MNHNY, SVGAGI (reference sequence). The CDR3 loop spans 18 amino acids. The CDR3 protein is CASSPSLYRARLNQPQHF. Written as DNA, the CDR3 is TGTGCCAGCAGTCCCTCGTTATACAGGGCCCGTCTTAATCAGCCCCAGCATTTT.

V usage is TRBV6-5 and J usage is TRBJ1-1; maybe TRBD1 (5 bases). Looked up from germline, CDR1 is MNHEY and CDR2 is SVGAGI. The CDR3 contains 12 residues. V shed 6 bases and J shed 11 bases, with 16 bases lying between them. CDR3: CASSASGAPAFF. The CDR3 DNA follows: TGTGCCAGCAGCGCCAGTGGGGCGCCGGCTTTCTTT.

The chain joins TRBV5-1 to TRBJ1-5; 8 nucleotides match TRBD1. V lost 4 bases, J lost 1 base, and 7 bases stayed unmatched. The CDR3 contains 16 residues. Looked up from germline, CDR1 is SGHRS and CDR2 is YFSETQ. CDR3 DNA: TGCGCCAGCAGCCCGACAGGGGCGGGCAGCAATCAGCCCCAGCATTTT. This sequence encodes CASSPTGAGSNQPQHF.

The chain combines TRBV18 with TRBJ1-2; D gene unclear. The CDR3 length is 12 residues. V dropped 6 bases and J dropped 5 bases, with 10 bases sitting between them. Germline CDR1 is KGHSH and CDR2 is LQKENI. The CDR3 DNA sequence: TGTGCCAGCTCCATCACGGGTTATGGCTACACCTTC. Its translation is CASSITGYGYTF.